These 26 T cell receptor beta chains originate from one sample sequenced in a study of regulatory T cells in long-lasting Graves disease. Time point reported: newly diagnosed GD, antithyroid drugs for less than 3 months. Extracted RNA from PBMCs served as the source of the TCR library. Arm-PCR with iRepertoire HTBI primers amplified the CDR3 regions for these TCR beta libraries. TCRdb re-analysed the multiplex PCR reads in MiXCR, keeping a single row per CDR3 protein. Found here are hundreds of thousands of distinct CDR3 sequences, approximately 15% of them singletons; the top ten hold around 19%. This sample also appeared in a second study, on T cells in Graves' hyperthyroidism and ophthalmopathy.

Sequenced here: peripheral blood mononuclear cells (PBMCs), sampled at new diagnosis, from a patient treated with antithyroid drugs. The receptors here all came from a woman aged 25 to 39 with Graves disease.

This clonotype has at least ten counts. The chain uses TRBV5-1 and TRBJ2-7, with a weak D call TRBD1 (5 bases). Trimming left V 0 bases short and J 3 bases short, with 10 bases between. Germline-derived CDR1 and CDR2 are SGHRS and YFSETQ. The CDR3 runs to 14 residues. The CDR3 loop reads CASSLGQDIYEQYF. CDR3 nucleotides: TGCGCCAGCAGCTTGGGGCAGGACATCTACGAGCAGTACTTC.

As for this clonotype: A much more abundant neighbour one base away suggests this may be a read error. CDR3 residues: CASSLVGGWHIQYF. CDR3 sequence (DNA): TGTGCCAGCAGCTTAGTCGGAGGGTGGCACATTCAGTACTTC. This chain joins TRBV11-2 and TRBJ2-4; D perhaps matches TRBD2 (6 bases). CDR1 is SGHAT, CDR2 FQNNGV, per germline. This CDR3 has 14 residues. The V gene lost 1 base and the J gene lost 8 bases, with 12 bases spanning the gap.

In its sample, this clonotype was seen a few times. V and J are TRBV10-3 and TRBJ2-2, with D perhaps given as TRBD1 or TRBD2 (5 bases each). Per the germline V gene, CDR1 is ENHRY and CDR2 is SYGVKD. Trimming removed 5 bases at V and 6 bases at J, with 10 bases between. The CDR3 covers 13 residues. The CDR3 region is CAISPGGPGELFF. CDR3 coding DNA: TGTGCCATCAGTCCTGGGGGTCCCGGGGAGCTGTTTTTT.

The chain carries TRBV29-1 and TRBJ1-1; D gene unclear. The CDR3 runs 10 residues. V lost 4 bases to trimming and J lost 10 bases, with 10 bases between them. The germline CDR1 and CDR2 sequences are SQVTM and ANQGSEA. The CDR3 protein is CSVGASRAFF. For the CDR3, the DNA is TGCAGCGTTGGGGCCTCCCGAGCTTTCTTT.

This clonotype was picked up a small number of times. The rearrangement uses TRBV10-1 and TRBJ2-2, with D possibly matching TRBD1 (7 bases). The V end lost 4 bases, the J end lost 3 bases, and 12 bases lay between the germline ends. CDR1 is WNHNN, CDR2 SYGVQD, per germline (reference sequence). The CDR3 spans 15 residues. The CDR3 spells CASSGGGGDTGELFF. The DNA of the CDR3 is TGCGCCAGCAGTGGTGGAGGGGGCGACACCGGGGAGCTGTTTTTT.

The V and J genes are TRBV24-1 and TRBJ2-1; either TRBD1 or TRBD2 may fit D (5 bases each). Germline-derived CDR1 and CDR2 are KGHDR and SFDVKD. The CDR3 runs to 16 residues. V shed 7 bases and J shed 11 bases, with 26 bases lying between them. The CDR3 DNA sequence: TGTGCCACCAGGGCCACGGGGACCAACGTTGGGAATAAGCAGTTCTTC. Translated: CATRATGTNVGNKQFF.

The chain uses TRBV6-1 and TRBJ1-5; TRBD1 agrees at 7 bases. The CDR3 runs 16 residues. Germline V gene data show CDR1 as MNHNS and CDR2 as SASEGT. V shed 5 bases, J shed 2 bases, and the junction held 9 bases outside the gene matches. CDR3 nucleotides: TGTGCCAGCAGTACCGCCTCCGGGACAGGCAATCAGCCCCAGCATTTT. This encodes CASSTASGTGNQPQHF.

This clonotype was seen at least ten times. The chain is built from TRBV7-9 and TRBJ1-5; 8 bases line up with TRBD1. Germline-derived CDR1 and CDR2 are SEHNR and FQNEAQ (reference sequence). V gave up 4 bases and J gave up 5 bases; unmatched junction bases: 1. This CDR3 is 13 amino acids long. The CDR3 coding sequence is TGTGCCAGCAGCTCGACAGGGGATCAGCCCCAGCATTTT. It encodes CASSSTGDQPQHF.

The sample holds a few counts of this clonotype. The chain links TRBV2 to TRBJ2-1, with 7 bases lining up with TRBD1. This CDR3 has 15 amino acids. Losses at the gene ends were 6 bases for V and 3 bases for J; bases not matched to a gene: 8. Germline V gene data show CDR1 as SNHLY and CDR2 as FYNNEI. The CDR3 reads CASRLTGSFYNEQFF. The CDR3 DNA follows: TGTGCCAGCAGGCTGACAGGGTCCTTCTACAATGAGCAGTTCTTC.

This clonotype was observed a handful of times. The chain is built from TRBV20-1 and TRBJ1-2, with 7 bases aligning to TRBD1. This CDR3 has 13 amino acids. V dropped 3 bases and J dropped 3; count of bases not matched to a gene: 4. The germline V gene encodes CDR1 DFQATT and CDR2 SNEGSKA (reference sequence). CDR3 DNA: TGCAGTGCTAGGACCAGGGGGGACTATGGCTACACCTTC. It encodes CSARTRGDYGYTF.

This clonotype was detected many times. The V call is TRBV20-1, the J call TRBJ1-1; D call uncertain. The germline gives CDR1 DFQATT, CDR2 SNEGSKA (reference sequence). This CDR3 has 15 residues. The V and J ends lost 0 bases and 5 bases respectively, with 16 bases between them. CDR3 nucleotides: TGCAGTGCTAGAGATACCATTTCGTACCTTACTGAAGCTTTCTTT. Translated: CSARDTISYLTEAFF.

This clonotype was seen at least ten times. This chain uses TRBV7-2 with TRBJ1-2; the D is unclear. Between the trimmed V and J ends, which lost 4 bases and 6 bases, there was a span of 18 bases. Per the germline V gene, CDR1 is SGHTA and CDR2 is FQGNSA. This CDR3 has 15 residues. CDR3 residues: CASSSLGRGQDGYTF. The CDR3 DNA sequence: TGTGCCAGCAGCTCTCTCGGGCGTGGGCAGGATGGCTACACCTTC.

This clonotype was counted only a few times. The rearrangement joins TRBV5-6 to TRBJ2-2, with 7 bases matching TRBD1. Germline trimming cut 6 bases from V and 4 bases from J; bases unmatched to any gene: 9. This CDR3 contains 15 residues. In germline, CDR1 is SGHDT, CDR2 YYEEEE. CDR3: CASTETGISTGELFF. Here the CDR3 DNA reads TGTGCCAGCACCGAGACAGGGATTAGCACCGGGGAGCTGTTTTTT.

This clonotype was observed a few times. The chain employs TRBV20-1 and TRBJ2-3, with 8 bases fitting TRBD2. Losses at the gene ends were 3 bases for V and 4 bases for J; bases not matched to a gene: 6. CDR1 and CDR2 from the germline V gene are DFQATT and SNEGSKA (reference sequence). This CDR3 has 14 residues. In nucleotides, the CDR3 is TGCAGTGCTAGTCGGGAGGGCGAGCCAGATACGCAGTATTTT. It encodes CSASREGEPDTQYF.

About this clonotype: Germline and junction disagree at one end, which may indicate a read error. The chain uses TRBV5-1 and TRBJ1-2; D is unresolved. CDR1 is SGHRS, CDR2 YFSETQ, per germline. The CDR3 sequence is 15 residues long. CDR3 nucleotide sequence: TGCGCCAGCAGCCTTTTGGGCCCCCCTCTCTATGGCCACACCTTC. It translates to CASSLLGPPLYGHTF.

The chain joins TRBV9 to TRBJ2-3, with 7 nucleotides matching TRBD2. The junction had 11 bases not matched to a gene; V was cut back by 1 base and J by 0 bases. CDR1 and CDR2 (germline): SGDLS, YYNGEE. CDR3 length equals 18 residues. DNA of the CDR3: TGTGCCAGCAGCGTATCCTCTTGGTATAGCGGGAGCACAGATACGCAGTATTTT. It translates to CASSVSSWYSGSTDTQYF.

This clonotype has a count of ten or more. As DNA, the CDR3 is TGTGCCAGCAGTCCCCGGACAGGGGGCTGGGGGAACACTGAAGCTTTCTTT. It specifies CASSPRTGGWGNTEAFF. V is TRBV6-2 or TRBV6-3 and J is TRBJ1-1; 11 bases map to TRBD1. V was pared by 5 bases and J by 1 base, with 9 bases of the junction left unmatched. The CDR3 length is 17 residues. Looked up from germline, CDR1 is MNHEY and CDR2 is SVGEGT.

A note on this clonotype: A much bigger clone sits one base away, suggesting this may be a read error. The gene calls are TRBV7-2 and TRBJ2-3; TRBD2 might be the D (5 bases). The CDR3 extends over 14 amino acids. V gave up 1 base and J gave up 4 bases, with 9 bases separating them. CDR1 is SGHTA and CDR2 is FQGNSA in the germline V gene. CDR3 nucleotide sequence: TGTGCCAGCAGCTTAGACGGAGGACCAGATACGCAGTATTTT. Encoded protein: CASSLDGGPDTQYF.

This clonotype was seen ten or more times. The V gene is TRBV15, the J gene TRBJ1-1; a possible D gene is TRBD1 (5 bases). The CDR3 sequence is 14 residues long. Germline V gene lookup returns CDR1 LNHNV and CDR2 YYDKDF (reference sequence). Trimming removed 5 bases at V and 1 base at J, with 11 bases between. The CDR3 region has the DNA TGTGCCACCAGCGGACGGGACGGGAACACTGAAGCTTTCTTT. This sequence encodes CATSGRDGNTEAFF.

This clonotype was found a few times. Here the CDR3 reads CASKEGAGTDTQYF. As DNA, the CDR3 is TGTGCCAGCAAGGAGGGAGCTGGCACAGATACGCAGTATTTT. The genes are TRBV9 and TRBJ2-3; tentatively, D is TRBD2 (6 bases). The CDR3 runs 14 residues. V lost 6 bases, J lost 1 base, and 12 bases lay in between. CDR1 SGDLS and CDR2 YYNGEE come from the germline V gene.

The chain uses TRBV7-9 and TRBJ2-2, with TRBD1 as a possible D gene (5 bases). The CDR3 is 14 amino acids. Trimming shortened V by 5 bases and J by 0 bases, and 7 bases separated the two germline ends. Germline loops: CDR1 SEHNR, CDR2 FQNEAQ (reference sequence). CDR3 sequence (DNA): TGTGCCAGCAGCCGACAGACGAACACCGGGGAGCTGTTTTTT. Translation gives CASSRQTNTGELFF.

The table lists this clonotype with many counts. This chain joins TRBV5-1 and TRBJ1-4; D call uncertain. Trimming pared 0 bases from V and 8 bases from J, leaving 11 bases between. There are 14 residues in the CDR3. Per the germline V gene, CDR1 is SGHRS and CDR2 is YFSETQ. CDR3 bases: TGCGCCAGCAGCTTGGCTGGGGAGAGCGAAAAACTGTTTTTT. It encodes CASSLAGESEKLFF.

Concerning this clonotype: This may be a read error: a much more frequent sequence differs by one nucleotide. This sequence joins TRBV28 and TRBJ1-1; 7 bases match TRBD1. Germline V gives CDR1 MDHEN, CDR2 SYDVKM. The trim removed 5 bases at V and 8 bases at J, leaving 5 bases unmatched. This CDR3 comprises 12 residues. The CDR3 DNA reads as TGTGCCAGCAGTCCCAGGGGGTGGGAAGCTTTCTTT. Its translation: CASSPRGWEAFF. Full variable domain (missing parts from reference TRBV28 and TRBJ1-1): DVKVTQSSRYLVKRTGEKVFLECVQDMDHENMFWYRQDPGLGLRLIYFSYDVKMKEKGDIPEGYSVSREKKERFSLILESASTNQTSMYLCASSPRGWEAFFGQGTRLTVV.

The chain links TRBV28 to TRBJ2-2; possibly TRBD1 or TRBD2 for D (5 bases each). Trimming cost V 4 bases and J 6 bases, with 15 bases left between them. In germline, CDR1 is MDHEN, CDR2 SYDVKM. This CDR3 has 15 amino acids. The CDR3, as DNA: TGTGCCAGCAGTTCCGGGGCGAATATTCCCGGGGAGCTGTTTTTT. This codes for CASSSGANIPGELFF.

This clonotype was seen ten or more times. The chain employs TRBV7-2 and TRBJ2-2, with 12 bases matching TRBD2. The CDR3 sequence is 15 residues long. Germline V gene data show CDR1 as SGHTA and CDR2 as FQGNSA. V lost 4 bases to trimming and J lost 7 bases; unmatched junction nucleotides: 4. The CDR3 bases are TGTGCCAGCAGCTCGACTAGCGGGAGCGGCGGGGAGCTGTTTTTT. Protein sequence: CASSSTSGSGGELFF.

This clonotype has at least ten counts. The V gene is TRBV2, the J gene TRBJ1-2, with 7 bases lining up with TRBD1. J was trimmed by 8 bases and V by 6 bases; bases with no gene match: 9. This CDR3 is 13 amino acids long. Germline V gives CDR1 SNHLY, CDR2 FYNNEI. The CDR3 DNA reads TGTGCCAGCAGAGGACAGGATACGGGGGGCTACACCTTC. This gives the protein CASRGQDTGGYTF.